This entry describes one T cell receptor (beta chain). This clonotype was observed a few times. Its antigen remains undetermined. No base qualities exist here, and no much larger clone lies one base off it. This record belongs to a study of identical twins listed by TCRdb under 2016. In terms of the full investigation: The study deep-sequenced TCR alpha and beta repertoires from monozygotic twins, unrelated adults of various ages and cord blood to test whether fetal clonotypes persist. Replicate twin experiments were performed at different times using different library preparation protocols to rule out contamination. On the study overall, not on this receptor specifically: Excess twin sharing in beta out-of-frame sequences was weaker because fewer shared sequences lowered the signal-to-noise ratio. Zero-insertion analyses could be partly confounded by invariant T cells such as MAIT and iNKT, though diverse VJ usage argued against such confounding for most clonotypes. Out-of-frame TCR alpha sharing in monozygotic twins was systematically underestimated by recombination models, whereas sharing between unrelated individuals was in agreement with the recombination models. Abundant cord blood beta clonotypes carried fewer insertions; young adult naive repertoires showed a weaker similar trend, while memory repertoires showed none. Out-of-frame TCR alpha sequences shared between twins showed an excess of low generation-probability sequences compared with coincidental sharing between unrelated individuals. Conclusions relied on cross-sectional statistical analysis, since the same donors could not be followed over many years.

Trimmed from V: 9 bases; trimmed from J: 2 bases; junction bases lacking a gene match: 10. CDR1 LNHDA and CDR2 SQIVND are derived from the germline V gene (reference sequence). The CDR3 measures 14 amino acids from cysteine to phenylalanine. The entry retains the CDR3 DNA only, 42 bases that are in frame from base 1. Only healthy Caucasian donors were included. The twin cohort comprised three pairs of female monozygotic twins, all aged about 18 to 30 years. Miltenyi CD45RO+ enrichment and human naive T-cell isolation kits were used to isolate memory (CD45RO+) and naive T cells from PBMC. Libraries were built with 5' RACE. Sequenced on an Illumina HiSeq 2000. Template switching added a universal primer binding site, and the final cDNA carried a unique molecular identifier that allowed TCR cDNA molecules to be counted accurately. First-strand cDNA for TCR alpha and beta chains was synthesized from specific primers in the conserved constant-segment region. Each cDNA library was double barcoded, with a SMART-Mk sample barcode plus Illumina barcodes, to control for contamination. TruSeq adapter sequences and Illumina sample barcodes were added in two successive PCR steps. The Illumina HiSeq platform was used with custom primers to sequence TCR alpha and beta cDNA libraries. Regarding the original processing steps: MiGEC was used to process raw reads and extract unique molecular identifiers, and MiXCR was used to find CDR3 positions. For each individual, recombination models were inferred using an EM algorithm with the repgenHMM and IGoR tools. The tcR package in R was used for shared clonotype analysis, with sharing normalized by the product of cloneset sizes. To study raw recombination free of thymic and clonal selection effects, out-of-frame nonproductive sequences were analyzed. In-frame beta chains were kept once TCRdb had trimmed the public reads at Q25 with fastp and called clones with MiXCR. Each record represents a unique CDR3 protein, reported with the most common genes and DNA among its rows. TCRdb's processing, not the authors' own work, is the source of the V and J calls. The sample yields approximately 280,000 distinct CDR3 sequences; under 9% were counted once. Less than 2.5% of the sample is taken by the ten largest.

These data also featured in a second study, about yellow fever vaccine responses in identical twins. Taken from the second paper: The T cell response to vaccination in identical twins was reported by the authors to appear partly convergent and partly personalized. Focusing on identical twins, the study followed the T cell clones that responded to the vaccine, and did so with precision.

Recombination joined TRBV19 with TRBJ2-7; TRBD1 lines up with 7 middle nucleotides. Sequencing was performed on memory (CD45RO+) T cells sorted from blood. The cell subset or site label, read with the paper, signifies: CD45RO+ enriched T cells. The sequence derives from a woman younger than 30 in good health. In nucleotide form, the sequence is TGTGCCAGCGATACAGGGGCCGGGACCTACGAGCAGTACTTC. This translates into CASDTGAGTYEQYF. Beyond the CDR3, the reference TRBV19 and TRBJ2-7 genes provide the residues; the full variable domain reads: DGGITQSPKYLFRKEGQNVTLSCEQNLNHDAMYWYRQDPGQGLRLIYYSQIVNDFQKGDIAEGYSVSREKKESFPLTVTSAQKNPTAFYLCASDTGAGTYEQYFGPGTRLTVT.